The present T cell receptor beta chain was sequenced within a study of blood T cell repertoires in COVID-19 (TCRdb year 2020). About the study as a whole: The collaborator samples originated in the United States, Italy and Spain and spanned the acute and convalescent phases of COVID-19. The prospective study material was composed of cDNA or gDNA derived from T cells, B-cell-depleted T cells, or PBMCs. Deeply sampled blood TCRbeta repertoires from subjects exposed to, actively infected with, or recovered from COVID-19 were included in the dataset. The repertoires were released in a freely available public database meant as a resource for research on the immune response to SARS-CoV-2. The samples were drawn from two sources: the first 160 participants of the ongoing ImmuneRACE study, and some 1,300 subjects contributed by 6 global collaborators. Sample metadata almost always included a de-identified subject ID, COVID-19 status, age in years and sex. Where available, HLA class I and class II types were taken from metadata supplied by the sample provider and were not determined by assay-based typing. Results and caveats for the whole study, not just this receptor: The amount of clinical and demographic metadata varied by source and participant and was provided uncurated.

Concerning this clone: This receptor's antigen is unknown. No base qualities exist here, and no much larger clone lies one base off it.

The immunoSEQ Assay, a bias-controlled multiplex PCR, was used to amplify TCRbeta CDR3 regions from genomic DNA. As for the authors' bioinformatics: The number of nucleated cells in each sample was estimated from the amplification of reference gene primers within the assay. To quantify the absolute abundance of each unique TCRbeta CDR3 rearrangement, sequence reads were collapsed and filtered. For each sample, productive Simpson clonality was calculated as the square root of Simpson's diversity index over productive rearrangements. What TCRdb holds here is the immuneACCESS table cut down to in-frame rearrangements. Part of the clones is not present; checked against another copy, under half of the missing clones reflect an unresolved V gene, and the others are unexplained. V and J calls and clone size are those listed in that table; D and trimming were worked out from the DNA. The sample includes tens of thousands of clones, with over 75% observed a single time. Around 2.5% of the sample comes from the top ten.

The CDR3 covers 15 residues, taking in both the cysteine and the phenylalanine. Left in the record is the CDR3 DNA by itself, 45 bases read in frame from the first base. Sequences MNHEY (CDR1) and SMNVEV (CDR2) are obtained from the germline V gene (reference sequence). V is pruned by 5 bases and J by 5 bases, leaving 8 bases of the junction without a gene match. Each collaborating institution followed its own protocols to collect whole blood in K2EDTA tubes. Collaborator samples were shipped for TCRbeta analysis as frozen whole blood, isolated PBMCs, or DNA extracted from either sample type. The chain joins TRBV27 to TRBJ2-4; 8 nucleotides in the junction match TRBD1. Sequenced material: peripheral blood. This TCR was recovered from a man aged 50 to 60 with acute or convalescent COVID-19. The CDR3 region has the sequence CASSPAPGQENIQYF. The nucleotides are TGTGCCAGCAGTCCTGCCCCGGGACAGGAAAACATTCAGTACTTC.